The 4 T cell receptor beta chains below come from one sample, sequenced in a study of blood T cell repertoires in COVID-19. Sequenced by immunoSEQ multiplex PCR; TCRdb stores in-frame clones only, minus some. The table has a few hundred thousand clones, around 92% seen once. Sequencing was done on a sample of PBMCs or T cells enriched from blood (not recorded which). The source is a woman in her twenties or thirties who had recovered from COVID-19.

This chain connects TRBV6-6 to TRBJ2-3; D gene ambiguous. The CDR3 consists of 11 residues. Trimming cost V 6 bases and J 3 bases, with 4 bases left between them. Germline V gene sequence: CDR1 MNHNY, CDR2 SVGAGI (reference sequence). CDR3 DNA sequence: TGTGCCAGCAGCTTAACAGATACGCAGTATTTT. This encodes CASSLTDTQYF.

This sequence joins TRBV18 and TRBJ2-7; D gene ambiguous. The CDR3 is 15 amino acids. V dropped 6 bases and J dropped 0 bases, with 15 bases sitting between them. Germline assignment: CDR1 KGHSH and CDR2 LQKENI. This CDR3 is CASSRLPSSSYEQYF. The DNA for the CDR3 is TGTGCCAGCTCCAGACTCCCCAGCAGCTCCTACGAGCAGTACTTC.

This clone was recorded only once. V and J are TRBV7-9 and TRBJ1-5; no clear D gene. Germline V gives CDR1 SEHNR, CDR2 FQNEAQ (reference sequence). V was clipped by 5 bases and J by 4 bases, with 9 bases between them. The length of the CDR3 is 13 residues. CDR3 in amino acids: CASSKSGNQPQHF. DNA of the CDR3: TGTGCCAGCAGCAAAAGCGGAAATCAGCCCCAGCATTTT.

The chain recombines TRBV14 with TRBJ2-2; a weak D match, TRBD2 (5 bases). Germline lookup yields CDR1 SGHDN and CDR2 FVKESK. The CDR3 runs to 15 residues. V dropped 0 bases and J dropped 7 bases, with 12 bases sitting between them. CDR3 coding DNA: TGTGCCAGCAGCCAAGATTTGAGGGCCTACGGGGAGCTGTTTTTT. Translation: CASSQDLRAYGELFF.